This T cell receptor beta chain derives from a study of naive and memory T cell subsets. V was clipped by 7 bases and J by 5 bases, with 11 bases between them. Germline assignment: CDR1 SGHTA and CDR2 FQGNSA. CDR3 length equals 12 residues. This clonotype has a handful of counts. Reverse transcription of blood and skin TCR RNA was primed at alpha and beta constant regions. MiXCR was run by TCRdb on the 5' RACE reads, yielding one entry per CDR3 protein. The sample gives over 25,000 distinct CDR3 sequences, under 30% of which show up once; around 1.8% is in the top ten. RNA was extracted from roughly 2.6 ml of whole blood of healthy adults.

The V call is TRBV7-2, the J call TRBJ1-2; possible D gene TRBD1, 6 bases. The receptor comes from a female donor in good health. For the CDR3, the DNA is TGTGCCAGCACGGGTACAGGGTATGGCTACACCTTC. Amino acid sequence: CASTGTGYGYTF.